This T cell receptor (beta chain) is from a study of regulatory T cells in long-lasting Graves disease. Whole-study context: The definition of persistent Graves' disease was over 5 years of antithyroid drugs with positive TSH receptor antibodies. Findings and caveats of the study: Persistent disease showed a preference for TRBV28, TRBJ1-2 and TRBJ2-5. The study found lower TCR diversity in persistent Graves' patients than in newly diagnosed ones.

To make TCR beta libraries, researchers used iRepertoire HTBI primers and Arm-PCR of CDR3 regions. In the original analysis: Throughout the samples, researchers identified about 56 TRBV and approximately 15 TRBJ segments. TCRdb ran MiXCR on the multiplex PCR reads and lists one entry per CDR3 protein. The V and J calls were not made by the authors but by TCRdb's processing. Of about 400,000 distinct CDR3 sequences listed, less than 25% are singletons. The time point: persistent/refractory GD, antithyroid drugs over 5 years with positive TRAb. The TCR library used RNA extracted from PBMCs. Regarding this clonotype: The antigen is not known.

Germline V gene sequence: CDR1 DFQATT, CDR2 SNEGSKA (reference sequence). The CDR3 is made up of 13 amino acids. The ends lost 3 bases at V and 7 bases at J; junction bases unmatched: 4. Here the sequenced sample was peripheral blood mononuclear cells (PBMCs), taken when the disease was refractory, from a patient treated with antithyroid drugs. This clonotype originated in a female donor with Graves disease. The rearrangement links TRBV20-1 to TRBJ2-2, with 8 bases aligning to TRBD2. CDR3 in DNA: TGCAGTGCTAGTAGCGGGAAACACGGGGAGCTGTTTTTT. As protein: CSASSGKHGELFF.